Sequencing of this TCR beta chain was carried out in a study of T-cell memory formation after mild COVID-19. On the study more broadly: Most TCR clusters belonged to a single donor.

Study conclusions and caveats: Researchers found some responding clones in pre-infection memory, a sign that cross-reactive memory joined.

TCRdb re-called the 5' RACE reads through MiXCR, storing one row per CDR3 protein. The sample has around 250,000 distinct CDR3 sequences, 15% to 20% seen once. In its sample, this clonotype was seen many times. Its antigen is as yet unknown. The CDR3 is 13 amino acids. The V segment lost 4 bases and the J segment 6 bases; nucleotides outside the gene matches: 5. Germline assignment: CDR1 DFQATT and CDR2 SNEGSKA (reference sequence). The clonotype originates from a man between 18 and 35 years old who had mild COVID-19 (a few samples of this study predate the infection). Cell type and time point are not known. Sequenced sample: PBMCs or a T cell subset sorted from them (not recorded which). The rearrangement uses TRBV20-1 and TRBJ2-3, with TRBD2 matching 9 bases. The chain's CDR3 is CSATGTSLDTQYF. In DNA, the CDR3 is TGCAGTGCTACCGGGACTAGCTTGGATACGCAGTATTTT.